The rows below give T cell receptor beta chains drawn from one sample of a study of cytomegalovirus exposure and HLA in healthy donors. Here immunoSEQ multiplex PCR was the method, and the copy in TCRdb shows in-frame clones only, minus some. This table has about 110,000 clones, around 15% appearing once. Sequences were obtained from PBMCs. These receptors all stem from a female donor in good health and CMV-seronegative. Each CDR3 is given with its conserved first and last residue. Each record gives: clone size, D gene, J gene, V gene, CDR3 DNA, CDR3 protein. A D gene is named only where the DNA matches it firmly. Not every row has a clone size; where given, it reads once, few, many or a size class.

abundance: few
d_gene: TRBD1
j_gene: TRBJ1-1
v_gene: TRBV6-5
CDR3nt: TGTGCCAGCAGTTACGGTACAGGGGGGAACACTGAAGCTTTCTTT
CDR3aa: CASSYGTGGNTEAFF

abundance: few
d_gene: TRBD2
j_gene: TRBJ2-3
v_gene: TRBV15
CDR3nt: TGTGCCACCAGCAGAGATATGACGGGAGGTATGGATACGCAGTATTTT
CDR3aa: CATSRDMTGGMDTQYF

abundance: few
d_gene: TRBD1
j_gene: TRBJ1-1
v_gene: TRBV19
CDR3nt: TGTGCCAGTAGTATGGGACAGGGGGCAACTGAAGCTTTCTTT
CDR3aa: CASSMGQGATEAFF

abundance: few
d_gene: TRBD2
j_gene: TRBJ2-1
v_gene: TRBV9
CDR3nt: TGTGCCAGCAGCGCGGGACTACCCTCCTACAATGAGCAGTTCTTC
CDR3aa: CASSAGLPSYNEQFF

abundance: few
d_gene: .
j_gene: TRBJ1-1
v_gene: TRBV5-1
CDR3nt: TGCGCCAGCAGCACCGGGCACAGGACGAACACTGAAGCTTTCTTT
CDR3aa: CASSTGHRTNTEAFF

abundance: few
d_gene: TRBD1
j_gene: TRBJ2-7
v_gene: TRBV11-3
CDR3nt: TGTGCCAGCAGCGGGACAGGGGCCGAGCAGTACTTC
CDR3aa: CASSGTGAEQYF

abundance: few
d_gene: .
j_gene: TRBJ1-2
v_gene: TRBV6-1
CDR3nt: TGTGCCAGCAGTGAACGGGTCCCAACCCGAGCTAACTATGGCTACACCTTC
CDR3aa: CASSERVPTRANYGYTF

abundance: few
d_gene: TRBD1
j_gene: TRBJ2-7
v_gene: TRBV7-2
CDR3nt: TGTGCCAGCAGCTTAGAGGGGGCTCGGGAGCAGTACTTC
CDR3aa: CASSLEGAREQYF

abundance: few
d_gene: .
j_gene: TRBJ1-1
v_gene: TRBV12-5
CDR3nt: TGTGCTAGTGGTTCGGGGGTTGGCACTGAAGCTTTCTTT
CDR3aa: CASGSGVGTEAFF

abundance: .
d_gene: .
j_gene: TRBJ2-5
v_gene: TRBV30
CDR3nt: TGTGCCTGGAGTAGGGGGTCAGTGGAGACCCAGTACTTC
CDR3aa: CAWSRGSVETQYF

abundance: .
d_gene: .
j_gene: TRBJ2-2
v_gene: TRBV9
CDR3nt: TGTGCCAGCAGCGTAGGGGACACTTACACCGGGGAGCTGTTTTTT
CDR3aa: CASSVGDTYTGELFF

abundance: few
d_gene: TRBD1
j_gene: TRBJ2-5
v_gene: TRBV19
CDR3nt: TGTGCCAGTAGTTCCCGCAGGGGGCGCACACTGGAGACCCAGTACTTC
CDR3aa: CASSSRRGRTLETQYF

abundance: few
d_gene: .
j_gene: TRBJ2-1
v_gene: TRBV12-5
CDR3nt: TGTGCTAGTGGCGAACAGGGTGAGCAGTTCTTC
CDR3aa: CASGEQGEQFF

abundance: few
d_gene: .
j_gene: TRBJ2-2
v_gene: TRBV30
CDR3nt: TGTGCCTGGAATCCAACGACAGGGAACACCGGGGAGCTGTTTTTT
CDR3aa: CAWNPTTGNTGELFF

abundance: .
d_gene: .
j_gene: TRBJ2-6
v_gene: TRBV27
CDR3nt: TGTGCCAGCAGTTTCCGGTCATTTTCTGGGGCCAACGTCCTGACTTTC
CDR3aa: CASSFRSFSGANVLTF

abundance: few
d_gene: .
j_gene: TRBJ1-4
v_gene: TRBV6-5
CDR3nt: TGTGCCAGCAGTTACCAGGGTGCAACTAATGAAAAACTGTTTTTT
CDR3aa: CASSYQGATNEKLFF

abundance: few
d_gene: .
j_gene: TRBJ1-5
v_gene: TRBV5-1
CDR3nt: TGCGCCAGCAGCTTGGGAGGGTATAGCAATCAGCCCCAGCATTTT
CDR3aa: CASSLGGYSNQPQHF

abundance: .
d_gene: .
j_gene: TRBJ1-4
v_gene: TRBV19
CDR3nt: TGTGCCAGTAGCGTCGAGGGGGGGGCGAGTGAAAAACTGTTTTTT
CDR3aa: CASSVEGGASEKLFF

abundance: .
d_gene: TRBD1
j_gene: TRBJ1-1
v_gene: TRBV14
CDR3nt: TGTGCCAGCAGCTCACTCACAGGGGCGTCAAGCTTCACTGAAGCTTTCTTT
CDR3aa: CASSSLTGASSFTEAFF

abundance: few
d_gene: .
j_gene: TRBJ1-2
v_gene: TRBV5-6
CDR3nt: TGTGCCAGCAGCTTGGAGCTTAACTATGGCTACACCTTC
CDR3aa: CASSLELNYGYTF

abundance: .
d_gene: TRBD1
j_gene: TRBJ1-1
v_gene: TRBV5-1
CDR3nt: TGCGCCAGCAGCTTGGCCGGGACAGGGGGCGGCACTGAAGCTTTCTTT
CDR3aa: CASSLAGTGGGTEAFF

abundance: few
d_gene: TRBD1
j_gene: TRBJ1-6
v_gene: TRBV4-2
CDR3nt: TGTGCCAGCAGCCAAGATATGCGGACAGGGGGTAACCCCCTCCACTTT
CDR3aa: CASSQDMRTGGNPLHF

abundance: few
d_gene: .
j_gene: TRBJ1-5
v_gene: TRBV19
CDR3nt: TGTGCCAGTAGTATAGATCAGGAGGGGTATCAGCCCCAGCATTTT
CDR3aa: CASSIDQEGYQPQHF

abundance: few
d_gene: .
j_gene: TRBJ1-1
v_gene: TRBV10-2
CDR3nt: TGCGCCAGCACGTCAGGGCAACCTGAAGCTTTCTTT
CDR3aa: CASTSGQPEAFF

abundance: few
d_gene: TRBD2
j_gene: TRBJ2-2
v_gene: TRBV7-9
CDR3nt: TGTGCCAGCAGCGCCCGGGAGGGATTCACCGGGGAGCTGTTTTTT
CDR3aa: CASSAREGFTGELFF

abundance: .
d_gene: .
j_gene: TRBJ2-5
v_gene: TRBV11-2
CDR3nt: TGTGCCAGCAGCCCGAACGAGGGCCCGAAGCTGGAGACCCAGTACTTC
CDR3aa: CASSPNEGPKLETQYF